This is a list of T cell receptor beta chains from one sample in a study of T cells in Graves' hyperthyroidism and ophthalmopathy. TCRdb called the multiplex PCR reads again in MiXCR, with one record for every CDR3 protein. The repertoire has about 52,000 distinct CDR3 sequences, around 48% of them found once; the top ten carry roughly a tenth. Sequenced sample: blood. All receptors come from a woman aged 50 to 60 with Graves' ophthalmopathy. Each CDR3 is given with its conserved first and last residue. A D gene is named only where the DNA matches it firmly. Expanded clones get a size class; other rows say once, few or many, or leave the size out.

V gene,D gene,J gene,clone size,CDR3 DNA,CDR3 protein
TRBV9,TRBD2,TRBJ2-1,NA,TGTGCCAGTAGCGTCGGCGGGAGTTCCTACAGTGAGCAGTTCTTC,CASSVGGSSYSEQFF
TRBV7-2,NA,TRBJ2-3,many,TGTGCCAGCAGCTTAGACAGGGCTGCAGATACGCAGTATTTT,CASSLDRAADTQYF
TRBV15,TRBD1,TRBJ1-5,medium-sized,TGTGCCACCAGCCCCCGGACAGGGAACAATCAGCCCCAGCATTTT,CATSPRTGNNQPQHF
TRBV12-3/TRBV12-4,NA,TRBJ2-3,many,TGTGCCAGCAGTTTATTTAGCGGCGGCACAGATACGCAGTATTTT,CASSLFSGGTDTQYF
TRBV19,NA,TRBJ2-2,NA,TGTGCCAGTAGCTACAACACCGAGGAGCTGTTTTTT,CASSYNTEELFF
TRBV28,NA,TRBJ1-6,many,TGTGCCAGCAGGGGGAACGCGGTGGCGGACCCCTTTAATTCACCCCTCCACTTT,CASRGNAVADPFNSPLHF
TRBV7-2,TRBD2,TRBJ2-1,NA,TGTGCCAGCAGCCAAGGACTAGCGGGTCCCTTTAATGAGCAGTTCTTC,CASSQGLAGPFNEQFF
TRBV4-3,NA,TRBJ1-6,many,TGCGCCAGCAGCCAAGATTTCACAGCTAATAATTCACCCCTCCACTTT,CASSQDFTANNSPLHF
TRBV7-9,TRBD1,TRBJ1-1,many,TGTGCCAGCAGCTTACTTCCAGGGGGGGCCCCCGGTAACACTGAAGCTTTCTTT,CASSLLPGGAPGNTEAFF
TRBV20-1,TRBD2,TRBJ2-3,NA,TGCAGTGCCTCAGATGGGACTAGTGGGGCAGATACGCAGTATTTT,CSASDGTSGADTQYF
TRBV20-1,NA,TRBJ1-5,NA,TGCAGTGCTAGAAAGCAGGGCAGGGGGCCCCAGCATTTT,CSARKQGRGPQHF
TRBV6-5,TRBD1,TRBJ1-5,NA,TGTGCCAGCCGGGGGGGTACAGGGGGACACCAGCATTTT,CASRGGTGGHQHF
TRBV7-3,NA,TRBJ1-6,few,TGTGCCAGCAGGGGGGGTCGGTTAAATAATTCACCCCTCCACTTT,CASRGGRLNNSPLHF
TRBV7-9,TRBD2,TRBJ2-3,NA,TGTGCCAGCAGCTTACTTCAAAGGACTAGCGGGAATACGCAGTATTTT,CASSLLQRTSGNTQYF
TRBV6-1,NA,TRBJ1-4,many,TGTGCCAGCAGTCGAAGTAATAATGAAAAACTGTTTTTT,CASSRSNNEKLFF